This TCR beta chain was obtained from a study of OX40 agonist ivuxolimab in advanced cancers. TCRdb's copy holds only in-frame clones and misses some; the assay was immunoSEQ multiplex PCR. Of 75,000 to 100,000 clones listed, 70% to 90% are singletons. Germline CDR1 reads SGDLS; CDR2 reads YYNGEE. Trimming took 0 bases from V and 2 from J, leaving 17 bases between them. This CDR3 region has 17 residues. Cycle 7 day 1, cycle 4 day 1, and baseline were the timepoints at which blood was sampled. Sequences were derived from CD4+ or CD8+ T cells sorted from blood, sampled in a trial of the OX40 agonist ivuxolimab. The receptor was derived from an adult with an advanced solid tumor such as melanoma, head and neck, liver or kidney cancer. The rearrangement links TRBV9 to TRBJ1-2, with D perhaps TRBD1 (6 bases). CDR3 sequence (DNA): TGTGCCAGCAGCGTAGACCTGTGGGGGGCAGGGAACTATGGCTACACCTTC. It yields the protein CASSVDLWGAGNYGYTF.